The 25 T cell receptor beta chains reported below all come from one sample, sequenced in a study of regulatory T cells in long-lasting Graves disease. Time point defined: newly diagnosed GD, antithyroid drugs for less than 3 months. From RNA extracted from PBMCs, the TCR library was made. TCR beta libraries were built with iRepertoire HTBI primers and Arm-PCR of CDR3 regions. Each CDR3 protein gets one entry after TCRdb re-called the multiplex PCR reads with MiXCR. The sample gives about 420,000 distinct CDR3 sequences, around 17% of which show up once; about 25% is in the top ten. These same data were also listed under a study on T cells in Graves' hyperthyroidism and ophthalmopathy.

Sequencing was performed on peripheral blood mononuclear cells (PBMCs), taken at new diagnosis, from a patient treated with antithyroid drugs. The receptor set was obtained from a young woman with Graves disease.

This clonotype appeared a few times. CDR3 protein: CATSRLDYGYTF. The CDR3 nucleotides read TGTGCCACCAGCAGACTGGACTATGGCTACACCTTC. The V and J genes are TRBV15 and TRBJ1-2; D gene unclear. The CDR3 is made up of 12 amino acids. V was pared by 2 bases and J by 3 bases, with 4 bases between. Germline-derived CDR1 and CDR2 are LNHNV and YYDKDF (reference sequence).

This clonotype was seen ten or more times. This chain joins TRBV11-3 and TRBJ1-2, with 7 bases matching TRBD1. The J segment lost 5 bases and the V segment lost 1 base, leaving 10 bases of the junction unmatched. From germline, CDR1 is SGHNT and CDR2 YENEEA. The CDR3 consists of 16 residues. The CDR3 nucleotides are TGTGCCAGCAGCTTAGCAACCGGGACAGAAATATATGGCTACACCTTC. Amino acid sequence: CASSLATGTEIYGYTF.

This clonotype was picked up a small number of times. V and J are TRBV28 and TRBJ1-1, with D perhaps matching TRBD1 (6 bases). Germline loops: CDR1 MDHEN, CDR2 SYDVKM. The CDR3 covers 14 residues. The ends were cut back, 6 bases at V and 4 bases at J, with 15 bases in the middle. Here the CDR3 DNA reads TGTGCCAGCAGGGGACTAAGGGGGAGCACTGAAGCTTTCTTT. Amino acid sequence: CASRGLRGSTEAFF.

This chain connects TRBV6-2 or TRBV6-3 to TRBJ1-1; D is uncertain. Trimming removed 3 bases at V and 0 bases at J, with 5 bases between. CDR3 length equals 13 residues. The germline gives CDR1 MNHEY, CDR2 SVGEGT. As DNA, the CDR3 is TGTGCCAGCAGTTATCGGGTGAACACTGAAGCTTTCTTT. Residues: CASSYRVNTEAFF.

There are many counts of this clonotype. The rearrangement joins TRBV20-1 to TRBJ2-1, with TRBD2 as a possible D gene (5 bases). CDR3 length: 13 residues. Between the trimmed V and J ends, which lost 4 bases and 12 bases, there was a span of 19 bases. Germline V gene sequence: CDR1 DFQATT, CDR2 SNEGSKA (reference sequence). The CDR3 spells CSATAQGSGGQFF. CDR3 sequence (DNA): TGCAGTGCTACCGCACAAGGGAGCGGCGGGCAGTTCTTC.

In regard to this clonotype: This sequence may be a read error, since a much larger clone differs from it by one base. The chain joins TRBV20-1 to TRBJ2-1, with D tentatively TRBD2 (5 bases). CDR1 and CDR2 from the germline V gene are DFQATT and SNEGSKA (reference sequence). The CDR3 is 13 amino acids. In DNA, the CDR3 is TGCAGTGCTATCGGGCGGTCGGGAAATGAGCACTTCTTC. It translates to CSAIGRSGNEHFF.

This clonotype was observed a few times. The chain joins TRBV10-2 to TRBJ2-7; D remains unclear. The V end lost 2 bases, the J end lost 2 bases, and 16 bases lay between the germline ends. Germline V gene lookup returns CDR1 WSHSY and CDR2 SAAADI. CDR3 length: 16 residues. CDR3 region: CASSEQSWPYPYEQYF. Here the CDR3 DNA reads TGCGCCAGCAGTGAGCAGTCCTGGCCCTACCCCTACGAGCAGTACTTC.

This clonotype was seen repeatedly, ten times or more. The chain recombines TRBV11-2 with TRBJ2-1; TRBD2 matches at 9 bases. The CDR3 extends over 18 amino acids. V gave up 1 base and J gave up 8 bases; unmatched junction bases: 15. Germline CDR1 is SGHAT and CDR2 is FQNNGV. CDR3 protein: CASSLVRSIMTSGHEQFF. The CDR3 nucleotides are TGTGCCAGCAGCTTAGTTAGGAGTATAATGACTAGCGGTCATGAGCAGTTCTTC. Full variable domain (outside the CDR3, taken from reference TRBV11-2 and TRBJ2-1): EAGVAQSPRYKIIEKRQSVAFWCNPISGHATLYWYQQILGQGPKLLIQFQNNGVVDDSQLPKDRFSAERLKGVDSTLKIQPAKLEDSAVYLCASSLVRSIMTSGHEQFFGPGTRLTVL.

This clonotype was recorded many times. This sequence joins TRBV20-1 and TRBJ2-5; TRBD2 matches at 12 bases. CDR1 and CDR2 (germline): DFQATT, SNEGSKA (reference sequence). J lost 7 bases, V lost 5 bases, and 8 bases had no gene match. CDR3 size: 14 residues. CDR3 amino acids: CSAELAGGRVTQYF. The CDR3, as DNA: TGCAGTGCTGAACTAGCGGGAGGTCGGGTGACCCAGTACTTC.

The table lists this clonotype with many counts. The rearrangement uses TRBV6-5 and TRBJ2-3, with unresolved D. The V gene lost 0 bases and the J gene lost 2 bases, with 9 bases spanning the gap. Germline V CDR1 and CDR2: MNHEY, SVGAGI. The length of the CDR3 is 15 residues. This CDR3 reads CASSYSGRNTDTQYF. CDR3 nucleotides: TGTGCCAGCAGTTACTCCGGGCGGAACACAGATACGCAGTATTTT.

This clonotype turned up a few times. The CDR3 here is CASSRILLDEQFF. In DNA, the CDR3 is TGTGCCAGCAGCCGCATCTTATTGGATGAGCAGTTCTTC. The V call is TRBV27, the J call TRBJ2-1; unclear D gene. Germline V gives CDR1 MNHEY, CDR2 SMNVEV (reference sequence). Deletions cut 6 bases from V and 8 bases from J, with 14 bases between. CDR3 size: 13 residues.

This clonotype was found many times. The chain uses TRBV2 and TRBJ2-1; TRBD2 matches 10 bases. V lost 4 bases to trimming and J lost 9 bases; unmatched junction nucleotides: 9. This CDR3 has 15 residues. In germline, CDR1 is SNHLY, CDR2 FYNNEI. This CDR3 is CASSGGLAGDGEQFF. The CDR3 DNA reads TGTGCCAGCAGTGGGGGGCTAGCGGGAGATGGTGAGCAGTTCTTC. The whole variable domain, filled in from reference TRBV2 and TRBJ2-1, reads EPEVTQTPSHQVTQMGQEVILRCVPISNHLYFYWYRQILGQKVEFLVSFYNNEISEKSEIFDDQFSVERPDGSNFTLKIRSTKLEDSAMYFCASSGGLAGDGEQFFGPGTRLTVL.

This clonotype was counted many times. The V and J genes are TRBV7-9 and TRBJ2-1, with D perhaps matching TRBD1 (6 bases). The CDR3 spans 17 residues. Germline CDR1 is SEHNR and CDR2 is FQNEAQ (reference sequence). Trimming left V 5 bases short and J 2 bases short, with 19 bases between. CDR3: CASSPRAWDTTYNEQFF. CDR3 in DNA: TGTGCCAGCAGCCCCCGTGCTTGGGACACCACCTACAATGAGCAGTTCTTC.

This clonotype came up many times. This CDR3 is CASTTSGRADTQYF. CDR3 nucleotides: TGTGCCAGCACCACTAGCGGGAGGGCAGATACGCAGTATTTT. This chain joins TRBV2 and TRBJ2-3; 13 bases fit TRBD2. The CDR3 loop spans 14 amino acids. With V trimmed by 7 bases and J by 4 bases, 2 bases remained unmatched. Looked up from germline, CDR1 is SNHLY and CDR2 is FYNNEI.

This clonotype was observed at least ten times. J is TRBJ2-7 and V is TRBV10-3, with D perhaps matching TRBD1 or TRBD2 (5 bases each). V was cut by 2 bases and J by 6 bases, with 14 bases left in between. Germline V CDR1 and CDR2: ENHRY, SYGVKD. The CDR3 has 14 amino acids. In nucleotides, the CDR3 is TGTGCCATCAGTGAGGGGGGACGCTGGGGCGAGCAGTACTTC. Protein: CAISEGGRWGEQYF.

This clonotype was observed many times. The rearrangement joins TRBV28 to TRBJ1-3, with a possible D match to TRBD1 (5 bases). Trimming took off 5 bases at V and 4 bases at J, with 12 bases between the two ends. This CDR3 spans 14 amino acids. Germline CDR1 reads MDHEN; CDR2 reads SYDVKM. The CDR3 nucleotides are TGTGCCAGCAGTCGCAGGGTACTAGGAAACACCATATATTTT. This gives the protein CASSRRVLGNTIYF.

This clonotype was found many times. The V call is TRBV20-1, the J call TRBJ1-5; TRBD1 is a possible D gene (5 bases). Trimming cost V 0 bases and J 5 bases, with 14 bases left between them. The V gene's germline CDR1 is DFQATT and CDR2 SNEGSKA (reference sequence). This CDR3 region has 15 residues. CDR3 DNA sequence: TGCAGTGCTAGAGATCCCGGGGCCAGTCATCAGCCCCAGCATTTT. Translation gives CSARDPGASHQPQHF.

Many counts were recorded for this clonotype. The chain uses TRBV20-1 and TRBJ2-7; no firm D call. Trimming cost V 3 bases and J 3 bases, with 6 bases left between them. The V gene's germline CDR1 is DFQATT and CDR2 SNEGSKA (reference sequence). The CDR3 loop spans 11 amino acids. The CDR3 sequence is CSASPVYEQYF. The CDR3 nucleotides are TGCAGTGCTAGCCCAGTCTACGAGCAGTACTTC.

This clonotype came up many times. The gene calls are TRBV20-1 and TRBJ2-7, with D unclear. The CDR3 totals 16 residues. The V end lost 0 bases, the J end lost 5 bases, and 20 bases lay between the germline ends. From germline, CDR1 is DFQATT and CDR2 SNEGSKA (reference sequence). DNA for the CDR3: TGCAGTGCTAGAGATCCCGACCAGCGAGCCCCCCACGAGCAGTACTTC. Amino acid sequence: CSARDPDQRAPHEQYF.

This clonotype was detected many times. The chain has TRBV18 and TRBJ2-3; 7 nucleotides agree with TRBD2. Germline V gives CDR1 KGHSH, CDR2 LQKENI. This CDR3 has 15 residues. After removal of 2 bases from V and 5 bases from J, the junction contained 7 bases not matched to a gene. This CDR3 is CASSPEGLPRDTQYF. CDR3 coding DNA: TGTGCCAGCTCACCAGAGGGACTACCCCGAGATACGCAGTATTTT.

The CDR3 coding sequence is TGTGCCAGCAGCTTGGACCCGGGACAGGGGTACGAGCAGTACTTC. Amino acids: CASSLDPGQGYEQYF. The chain links TRBV7-2 to TRBJ2-7, with 10 bases lining up with TRBD1. Germline assignment: CDR1 SGHTA and CDR2 FQGNSA. Trimming cost V 3 bases and J 4 bases; bases outside gene matches: 6. This CDR3 has 15 amino acids.

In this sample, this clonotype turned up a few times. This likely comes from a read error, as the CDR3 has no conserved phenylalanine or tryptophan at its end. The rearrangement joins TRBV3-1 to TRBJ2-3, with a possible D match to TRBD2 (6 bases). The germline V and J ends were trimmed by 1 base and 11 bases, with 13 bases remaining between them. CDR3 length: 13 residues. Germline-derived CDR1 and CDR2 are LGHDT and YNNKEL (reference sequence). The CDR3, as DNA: TGTGCCAGCAGCCAAGTCGCGGGGACCAGGCAGTATGTT. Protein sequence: CASSQVAGTRQYV.

The DNA of the CDR3 is TGTGCCAGCTCACCCGGGACTAGCGGGGAATTCACAGATACGCAGTATTTT. Its protein is CASSPGTSGEFTDTQYF. The rearrangement joins TRBV18 to TRBJ2-3; TRBD2 matches at 13 bases. Germline V gene lookup returns CDR1 KGHSH and CDR2 LQKENI. V lost 3 bases and J lost 2; bases outside the gene matches: 5. This CDR3 has 17 amino acids.

CDR3 sequence: CATSSVGDWPGELFF. The CDR3 bases are TGTGCCACCAGCAGTGTAGGAGACTGGCCCGGGGAGCTGTTTTTT. The chain combines TRBV15 with TRBJ2-2, with D unresolved. Germline values: CDR1 LNHNV, CDR2 YYDKDF (reference sequence). The V gene lost 3 bases and the J gene lost 6 bases, with 14 bases spanning the gap. The CDR3 sequence is 15 residues long.

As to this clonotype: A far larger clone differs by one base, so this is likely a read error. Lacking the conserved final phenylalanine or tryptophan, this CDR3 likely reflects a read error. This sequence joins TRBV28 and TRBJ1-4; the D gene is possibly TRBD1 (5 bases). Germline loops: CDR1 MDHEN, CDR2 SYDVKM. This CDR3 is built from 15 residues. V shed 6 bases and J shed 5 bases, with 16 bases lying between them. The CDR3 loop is CASSPNGGHNEKLFS. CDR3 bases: TGTGCCAGCAGCCCCAACGGGGGTCACAATGAAAAACTGTTTTCT.